The 20 T cell receptor beta chains presented below share a single source sample, sequenced in a study of PD-1 blockade in classical Hodgkin lymphoma. Each of the patients experienced relapse following autologous stem cell transplantation, and their brentuximab vedotin exposure differed. Measured with immunoSEQ multiplex PCR; TCRdb has only the in-frame clones, and not every one. The sample gives about 10,000 clones, about 80% of which show up once; around 23% is in the top ten. The input for sequencing was peripheral blood mononuclear cells (PBMCs), taken at baseline. The receptors shown here come from a human donor with classical Hodgkin lymphoma.

The DNA of the CDR3 is TGCGCCAGCAGCCAAAACCTGGGACTAGACTTTTTCGAGACCCAGTACTTC. Translated: CASSQNLGLDFFETQYF. V is TRBV4-1 and J is TRBJ2-5, with 8 bases fitting TRBD2. Germline-derived CDR1 and CDR2 are MGHRA and YSYEKL. Losses at the gene ends were 2 bases for V and 5 bases for J; bases not matched to a gene: 13. The CDR3 loop spans 17 amino acids.

This chain links TRBV18 with TRBJ1-5; 7 bases match TRBD1. Trimming at V came to 5 bases and at J to 2 bases, leaving 9 bases not matched to a gene. The CDR3 covers 16 residues. Germline values: CDR1 KGHSH, CDR2 LQKENI. The CDR3 region is CASSSGGANGNQPQHF. The CDR3 DNA reads TGTGCCAGCTCATCAGGGGGGGCTAATGGCAATCAGCCCCAGCATTTT.

The chain is built from TRBV2 and TRBJ1-5, with a weak D call TRBD1 (5 bases). Trimming took 4 bases from V and 3 from J, leaving 7 bases between them. CDR1 and CDR2 from the germline V gene are SNHLY and FYNNEI. The length of the CDR3 is 13 residues. The DNA for the CDR3 is TGTGCCAGCAGTGGACAGTACAATCAGCCCCAGCATTTT. This encodes CASSGQYNQPQHF.

In its sample, this clone was seen once. The J gene is TRBJ2-5, the V gene TRBV15, with a possible D match to TRBD2 (5 bases). Germline lookup yields CDR1 LNHNV and CDR2 YYDKDF (reference sequence). V shed 2 bases and J shed 5 bases, with 15 bases lying between them. The CDR3 is made up of 15 amino acids. CDR3 sequence reads: CATSRTTGVYETQYF. CDR3 sequence (DNA): TGTGCCACCAGCAGAACTACCGGGGTGTATGAGACCCAGTACTTC.

The chain carries TRBV19 and TRBJ2-1, with a weak D call TRBD1 (6 bases). This CDR3 comprises 14 residues. CDR1 is LNHDA and CDR2 is SQIVND in the germline V gene (reference sequence). V was shortened by 2 bases and J by 8 bases, with 13 bases between the two germline ends. In DNA, the CDR3 is TGTGCCAGTAGTATAAAGGGGCAGGGGCATGAGCAGTTCTTC. Translating it yields CASSIKGQGHEQFF. Based on the CDR3 plus reference TRBV19 and TRBJ2-1, the full variable domain is DGGITQSPKYLFRKEGQNVTLSCEQNLNHDAMYWYRQDPGQGLRLIYYSQIVNDFQKGDIAEGYSVSREKKESFPLTVTSAQKNPTAFYLCASSIKGQGHEQFFGPGTRLTVL.

The CDR3 nucleotides are TGTGCCAGCAGTTACTCGAGTGCAGCGAACACTGAAGCTTTCTTT. This gives the protein CASSYSSAANTEAFF. The chain links TRBV6-5 to TRBJ1-1; D is unresolved. V was shortened by 0 bases and J by 1 base, with 9 bases between the two germline ends. Per germline, CDR1 MNHEY and CDR2 SVGAGI. The CDR3 has 15 amino acids.

This clone occurred once. The gene calls are TRBV7-6 and TRBJ2-2, with a weak D call TRBD2 (5 bases). Germline V gives CDR1 SGHVS, CDR2 FNYEAQ. Trimming removed 7 bases from V and 4 bases from J, with 13 bases in between. The CDR3 sequence is 14 residues long. CDR3: CASTEGSSTGELFF. CDR3 nucleotide sequence: TGTGCCAGCACCGAGGGATCCTCCACCGGGGAGCTGTTTTTT.

This clone was observed a handful of times. The CDR3 sequence: CAWVREGANTGELFF. The CDR3 coding sequence is TGTGCCTGGGTGAGGGAGGGGGCCAACACCGGGGAGCTGTTTTTT. This chain uses TRBV30 with TRBJ2-2, with D possibly being TRBD1 or TRBD2 (7 bases each). CDR1 and CDR2 from the germline V gene are GTSNPN and SVGIG (reference sequence). The CDR3 consists of 15 residues. The ends were cut back, 5 bases at V and 2 bases at J, with 15 bases in the middle. The full variable domain, its missing parts supplied by reference TRBV30 and TRBJ2-2, is SQTIHQWPATLVQPVGSPLSLECTVEGTSNPNLYWYRQAAGRGLQLLFYSVGIGQISSEVPQNLSASRPQDRQFILSSKKLLLSDSGFYLCAWVREGANTGELFFGEGSRLTVL.

The rearrangement joins TRBV2 to TRBJ2-1, with D perhaps being TRBD1 or TRBD2 (5 bases each). The CDR3 has 15 residues. In germline, CDR1 is SNHLY, CDR2 FYNNEI. Trimming shortened V by 2 bases and J by 8 bases, and 16 bases separated the two germline ends. CDR3 coding DNA: TGTGCCAGCAGTGAAACACGGGACGTGAGGGATGAGCAGTTCTTC. This codes for CASSETRDVRDEQFF.

This clone was picked up a small number of times. The chain couples TRBV7-9 to TRBJ1-6; D gene unclear. CDR3 length: 13 amino acids. V was clipped by 0 bases and J by 6 bases, with 3 bases between them. From germline, CDR1 is SEHNR and CDR2 FQNEAQ (reference sequence). CDR3 protein: CASSLAGNSPLHF. The CDR3 bases are TGTGCCAGCAGCTTAGCGGGTAATTCACCCCTCCACTTT. Full variable domain (outside the CDR3, taken from reference TRBV7-9 and TRBJ1-6): DTGVSQNPRHKITKRGQNVTFRCDPISEHNRLYWYRQTLGQGPEFLTYFQNEAQLEKSRLLSDRFSAERPKGSFSTLEIQRTEQGDSAMYLCASSLAGNSPLHFGNGTRLTVT.

The genes are TRBV15 and TRBJ2-1; tentative D call: TRBD1 (6 bases). The CDR3 runs to 14 residues. The V gene lost 9 bases and the J gene lost 7 bases, with 19 bases spanning the gap. Germline CDR1 reads LNHNV; CDR2 reads YYDKDF (reference sequence). CDR3 loop: CATTTGSAGNEQFF. Here the CDR3 DNA reads TGTGCCACGACAACAGGGAGCGCAGGGAATGAGCAGTTCTTC.

This chain connects TRBV6-1 to TRBJ1-1; D not certain. The V end was cut by 1 base, the J end by 10 bases, with 10 bases between. The CDR3 sequence is 12 residues long. Germline V gene sequence: CDR1 MNHNS, CDR2 SASEGT. The CDR3 sequence is CASSEVGSRAFF. The CDR3 nucleotides are TGTGCCAGCAGTGAAGTAGGGTCGCGAGCTTTCTTT.

V usage is TRBV10-2 and J usage is TRBJ2-7; 9 bases are a match to TRBD1. Unmatched junction bases numbered 6, after V lost 6 bases and J lost 3 bases. The germline gives CDR1 WSHSY, CDR2 SAAADI. The CDR3 runs 14 residues. This chain's CDR3 is CASRRTGALYEQYF. Written as DNA, the CDR3 is TGCGCCAGCAGGAGGACAGGGGCTCTCTACGAGCAGTACTTC.

The chain employs TRBV9 and TRBJ2-5; 12 nucleotides agree with TRBD2. The end of the DNA is better explained by TRBJ2-7, so the J call may be wrong. CDR1 is SGDLS, CDR2 YYNGEE, per germline. This CDR3 spans 18 amino acids. The CDR3 loop reads CASSVGLAGSPLSYEQYF. CDR3 nucleotide sequence: TGTGCCAGCAGCGTCGGACTAGCGGGATCCCCCCTCTCCTACGAGCAGTACTTC.

The chain is built from TRBV19 and TRBJ1-4; D is undetermined. CDR1 and CDR2 from the germline V gene are LNHDA and SQIVND (reference sequence). V lost 2 bases and J 7 bases, leaving 11 bases between the germline ends. The CDR3 sequence is 14 residues long. The CDR3 region is CASSIISKVEKLFF. The CDR3 region has the DNA TGTGCCAGTAGTATAATCTCTAAAGTTGAAAAACTGTTTTTT.

In its sample, this clone is medium-sized (0.01 to 0.1%). This rearrangement joins TRBV15 to TRBJ1-4; 9 bases align to TRBD1. CDR1 and CDR2 (germline): LNHNV, YYDKDF (reference sequence). The CDR3 spans 15 residues. V was pared by 3 bases and J by 7 bases, with 6 bases of the junction left unmatched. The CDR3 loop reads CATSSGTGRGEKLFF. Written as DNA, the CDR3 is TGTGCCACCAGCAGCGGGACAGGGCGCGGTGAAAAACTGTTTTTT.

The chain has TRBV10-3 and TRBJ1-1, with TRBD1 matching 9 bases. V lost 6 bases to trimming and J lost 0 bases; unmatched junction nucleotides: 5. The CDR3 contains 15 residues. The germline CDR1 and CDR2 sequences are ENHRY and SYGVKD. The CDR3 region is CAIREDRGMNTEAFF. In DNA, the CDR3 is TGTGCCATCAGGGAAGACAGGGGGATGAACACTGAAGCTTTCTTT.

This chain joins TRBV7-9 and TRBJ2-5; D is ambiguous. Germline CDR1 SEHNR, CDR2 FQNEAQ (reference sequence). The CDR3 is made up of 11 amino acids. The germline V and J ends were trimmed by 10 bases and 4 bases, with 10 bases remaining between them. The CDR3 region is CATQLLETQYF. The DNA of the CDR3 is TGTGCCACCCAGCTTCTAGAGACCCAGTACTTC.

The chain uses TRBV28 and TRBJ2-2; D unclear. Germline values: CDR1 MDHEN, CDR2 SYDVKM. V lost 4 bases, J lost 5 bases, and 2 bases lay in between. The CDR3 contains 11 residues. CDR3 nucleotide sequence: TGTGCCAGCAGTTCAACCGGGGAGCTGTTTTTT. Protein: CASSSTGELFF. The variable domain in full, completed from reference TRBV28 and TRBJ2-2, reads DVKVTQSSRYLVKRTGEKVFLECVQDMDHENMFWYRQDPGLGLRLIYFSYDVKMKEKGDIPEGYSVSREKKERFSLILESASTNQTSMYLCASSSTGELFFGEGSRLTVL.

CDR3 sequence: CASRFGEINTEAFF. The DNA for the CDR3 is TGCGCCAGCAGGTTTGGGGAGATAAACACTGAAGCTTTCTTT. This rearrangement joins TRBV5-1 to TRBJ1-1, with unresolved D. Germline V gene sequence: CDR1 SGHRS, CDR2 YFSETQ. The CDR3 is 14 residues long. V lost 5 bases, J lost 2 bases, and 13 bases lay in between.